The rows below give T cell receptor beta chains drawn from one sample of a study of T cells in Graves' hyperthyroidism and ophthalmopathy. TCRdb fed the multiplex PCR reads into MiXCR, producing one record per CDR3 protein. The sample lists under 400,000 distinct CDR3 sequences, approximately 15% occurring once. Sequenced input: blood. These receptors came from a man aged 25-45 years with Graves' hyperthyroidism. The CDR3 runs from the conserved cysteine through the conserved F or W. A D gene is named only where the DNA matches it firmly.

CDR3 protein | V gene | D gene | J gene
CASSQEITGTSEPLGEQYF | TRBV3-1 | TRBD2 | TRBJ2-7
CASSLRTREETQYF | TRBV5-6 | - | TRBJ2-5
CASSEASLYEQYF | TRBV6-1 | - | TRBJ2-7
CASSKRDSGTHNEQFF | TRBV11-2 | - | TRBJ2-1
CASSLNPPPGTDTQYF | TRBV7-3 | - | TRBJ2-3
CASQRGGKETQYF | TRBV7-9 | TRBD2 | TRBJ2-5
CASSLRGNRYGYTF | TRBV5-8 | - | TRBJ1-2
CASSPWLAGVLDTQYF | TRBV7-8 | TRBD2 | TRBJ2-3
CASNWEFGNEQFF | TRBV12-3/TRBV12-4 | - | TRBJ2-1
CASSPQSGLLSYEQYF | TRBV27 | - | TRBJ2-7
CASSESSGNTIYF | TRBV2 | - | TRBJ1-3
CAISNYNSPLHF | TRBV12-3/TRBV12-4 | - | TRBJ1-6
CASSFRQGGSQPQHF | TRBV12-3/TRBV12-4 | TRBD1 | TRBJ1-5
CASSQDGSSGELFF | TRBV4-2 | - | TRBJ2-2